This T cell receptor beta chain stems from a study of regulatory T cells in long-lasting Graves disease (dated by TCRdb to the early 2020s). With regard to the full study: Antithyroid drugs had been taken for less than 3 months by newly diagnosed Graves' disease patients. TCR sequencing covered some 13 persistent and roughly 20 newly diagnosed Graves' disease patients, 33 samples in total. Patients with persistent Graves' disease were compared with patients with newly diagnosed Graves' disease using TCR sequencing and RNA sequencing of peripheral blood. The study was conducted in China and was registered as a clinical trial.

The library relied on multiplex PCR. TCRdb names Illumina HiSeq 4000 as the instrument used. CDR3 regions were amplified by Arm-PCR with iRepertoire HTBI primers to construct TCR beta libraries. Before sequencing, the PCR products underwent gel purification. The authors' analysis ran thus. Gene usage analysis of CDR3 amino acid clonotypes used the 55 to 65 TRBV and 11 to 15 TRBJ segments found across samples. COPE and FqMerger were used to merge filtered high-quality paired reads into contigs. BLAST was used to align contigs to IMGT TRBV, TRBD and TRBJ reference genes, and CDR3 was defined according to IMGT. Highly expanded clones were defined as clonotypes with a frequency above 0.1%. Shannon entropy served as the measure of repertoire diversity, while the Gini coefficient captured V-J evenness. Public clonotypes were defined as clonotypes shared by more than one individual. TCRdb reran the public reads through fastp at Q25 and MiXCR, keeping productive beta chains. Rows matching on CDR3 protein sequence are summarized as one entry with the most common DNA and genes. These V and J calls are TCRdb output, not the study's own analysis. The sample contains about half a million distinct CDR3 sequences, approximately 12% of them found a single time. Roughly 8.9% of the sample belongs to the ten largest clones.

Broad study findings and their caveats: More public clonotypes were shared among persistent patients (approximately 3,000) than among newly diagnosed patients (more than 900). The small sample size was acknowledged by the authors as a limitation that may reduce accuracy. Sequencing and analysis were limited to the TCR beta chain. Compared with newly diagnosed patients, patients with persistent Graves' disease had lower TCR Shannon entropy and fewer highly expanded clones, which suggests clonal expansion. Peripheral blood alone was examined, since thyroid tissue, which constituted the primary lesion, could not be accessed.

Per the publication, the time point label means: newly diagnosed GD, antithyroid drugs for less than 3 months. For both TCR sequencing and RNA sequencing, RNA was extracted from PBMCs in TRIzol. The diagnosis of Graves' disease followed American Thyroid Association guidelines. The patients came from an endocrinology department in Xi'an, China. Each patient gave approximately 9.7 milliliters of peripheral blood, collected in an EDTA anticoagulant tube. Ficoll Paque Plus density gradient separation was used to isolate PBMCs, and no additional T cell sorting was done. An Agilent 2100 Bioanalyzer and agarose gel were used to check RNA quality, and a NanoDrop 2000 was used to measure RNA concentration. This clonotype was observed at least ten times. Its antigen is still unknown. No quality values exist for individual bases; no much larger clone is one base distant. Separately, the same data were catalogued under a study of T cells in Graves' hyperthyroidism and ophthalmopathy. Per the second study: Graves' hyperthyroidism was defined as stable when no progression to ophthalmopathy occurred over 18 months of follow-up. Hyperthyroidism patients were newly diagnosed, had a disease duration of under 2 months, and were aged 18 to 65 years. Patients with uncontrolled infections, other autoimmune diseases, pregnancy or lactation were excluded. Clinical symptoms, serum thyroxine and TRAb, thyroid ultrasound, and orbital computed tomography formed the basis for the diagnoses. The TCR CDR3 was subjected to a first round of RT-PCR using the HTBI primer set and the Qiagen OneStep RT-PCR kit. Blood samples also contained most of the expanded thyroid clonotypes (frequency above 0.001), which suggests that blood repertoires may reflect thyroid immune responses. In cross-validation, a model built on a 13 V-J signature told ophthalmopathy apart from stable hyperthyroidism with approximately 91% sensitivity and about 81% specificity, and in testing the same model reached 80%/75%. During validation, the model predicted progression to ophthalmopathy a median of about 5.9 months ahead of onset, with more than 55% sensitivity and 72.22% specificity. To identify distinguishing TCR V-J signatures, a discovery cohort of around 100 patients was used, comprising 43 with Graves' ophthalmopathy and some 57 with stable Graves' hyperthyroidism. Whether ophthalmopathy could be predicted prospectively was tested in an independent validation cohort made up of 18 to 20 hyperthyroidism patients plus 17 patients who later progressed to ophthalmopathy. For training and testing, the 80 to 100 patients in the discovery cohort were randomly divided in a 7:3 ratio. In roughly six Graves' hyperthyroidism patients, the study also compared T-cell repertoires from thyroid tissue with T-cell repertoires from blood. After sampling, hyperthyroidism patients received methimazole starting at 30 mg daily, and ophthalmopathy patients received high-dose intravenous methylprednisolone. Libraries were constructed in a second round of multiplex PCR, after which size selection and purification were carried out. The libraries were sequenced on an Illumina HiSeq2000 using paired-end 100 bp reads. SOAPnuke was used to process the raw data, removing reads that contained adapters or uncalled bases, had a mean Phred below 15, or lacked an exact match to the constant primer or identifier. COPE v1.2.5 was used to merge high-quality paired reads, and clonotypes were defined as unique nucleotide sequences. MiTCR v1.1 was used to align the clonotypes against IMGT TRBV, TRBD and TRBJ reference segments. The analysis included only V-J combinations with a frequency above 0.0001, which together covered roughly 99% of the repertoires. A TCS score was defined as the ratio between F50 (clonal expansion) and ExV (chaos), using BLOSUM62-based TCRdist between CDR3 peptides within each V-J. Welch's t-statistics and random forest reduced 450 to 600 V-J features to 10 to 15, which were used in a naive Bayes classifier (R e1071). No statistical method was used to set the sample size in advance, and investigators knew the group allocation. According to the paper, TCR Vbeta CDR3 sequencing was carried out on more than 120 peripheral blood samples, which came from fewer than 50 ophthalmopathy, 75 to 80 hyperthyroidism and 17 progressor patients.

The source was peripheral blood mononuclear cells (PBMCs), collected at new diagnosis, from a patient treated with antithyroid drugs. This TCR derives from a woman aged 25 to 45 with Graves disease. Donor details come from another sample of the same person, matched by shared clones.

CDR3 protein: CASSRFLRVDGYTF. Read as DNA, the sequence is TGTGCCAGCAGCCGCTTCCTTAGGGTGGATGGCTACACCTTC. The chain employs TRBV13 and TRBJ1-2, with the D gene call left open. From the cysteine through the phenylalanine, the CDR3 covers 14 amino acids. The sequence is cut down to CDR3 DNA, 42 bases in frame from base 1. At the junction V is shortened by 5 bases and J by 6 bases, with 16 bases in between. The germline V gene (reference sequence) sets CDR1 to PRHDT and CDR2 to FYEKMQ. Joined to the reference TRBV13 and TRBJ1-2 proteins, this CDR3 gives the full variable domain: AAGVIQSPRHLIKEKRETATLKCYPIPRHDTVYWYQQGPGQDPQFLISFYEKMQSDKGSIPDRFSAQQFSDYHSELNMSSLELGDSALYFCASSRFLRVDGYTFGSGTRLTVV.